The rows below give T cell receptor beta chains drawn from one sample of a study of shared clonotypes between healthy human individuals. Produced via immunoSEQ multiplex PCR; TCRdb's table is partial and in-frame only. The data contain about 2.1 million clones, about 93% of them singletons. The sample consisted of naive CD8+ T cells from PBMCs. The receptors stem from a young man in good health. Some clones in this sample may be carry-over from other donors' samples. Both conserved end residues are part of each CDR3. The order of the fields is V gene, clone size, D gene, J gene, CDR3 protein, CDR3 DNA. D genes are given only for firm matches. Rows give clone size only sometimes, using once, few, many, or a class for an expanded clone.

V gene: TRBV29-1; clone size: .; D gene: TRBD2; J gene: TRBJ2-7; CDR3 protein: CSAKPGGVGVNEQYF; CDR3 DNA: TGCAGCGCCAAACCGGGAGGCGTCGGGGTCAACGAGCAGTACTTC
V gene: TRBV9; clone size: .; D gene: .; J gene: TRBJ1-2; CDR3 protein: CATTNPSNGYTF; CDR3 DNA: TGTGCCACCACTAACCCCAGTAATGGCTACACCTTC
V gene: TRBV30; clone size: .; D gene: .; J gene: TRBJ2-5; CDR3 protein: CAWSGDRGETQYF; CDR3 DNA: TGTGCCTGGAGTGGGGACCGGGGGGAGACCCAGTACTTC
V gene: TRBV4-2; clone size: .; D gene: TRBD2; J gene: TRBJ2-3; CDR3 protein: CASSQESPGQRERIDTQYF; CDR3 DNA: TGTGCCAGCAGCCAAGAAAGTCCGGGCCAGCGGGAGAGGATAGATACGCAGTATTTT
V gene: TRBV27; clone size: .; D gene: TRBD2; J gene: TRBJ2-1; CDR3 protein: CASLTSGSPSSYNEQFF; CDR3 DNA: TGTGCCAGCTTGACTAGCGGGAGCCCGAGCTCCTACAATGAGCAGTTCTTC
V gene: TRBV18; clone size: few; D gene: .; J gene: TRBJ2-7; CDR3 protein: CASSPPRDYEQYF; CDR3 DNA: TGTGCCAGCTCACCACCGAGAGACTACGAGCAGTACTTC
V gene: TRBV5-1; clone size: .; D gene: .; J gene: TRBJ2-7; CDR3 protein: CASSFHLTGYEQYF; CDR3 DNA: TGCGCCAGCAGCTTCCACCTCACAGGGTATGAGCAGTACTTC
V gene: TRBV13; clone size: .; D gene: TRBD2; J gene: TRBJ2-2; CDR3 protein: CASSPYRGNSGRANTGELFF; CDR3 DNA: TGTGCCAGCAGCCCATACAGGGGTAATAGCGGGAGGGCTAACACCGGGGAGCTGTTTTTT
V gene: TRBV5-4; clone size: .; D gene: .; J gene: TRBJ1-2; CDR3 protein: CASSGVGGTNYGYTF; CDR3 DNA: TGTGCCAGCAGCGGCGTTGGAGGCACTAACTATGGCTACACCTTC
V gene: TRBV5-8; clone size: .; D gene: TRBD1; J gene: TRBJ2-2; CDR3 protein: CASSLDPTGGNGPNTGELFF; CDR3 DNA: TGTGCCAGCAGCTTGGACCCGACAGGGGGGAATGGGCCAAACACCGGGGAGCTGTTTTTT
V gene: TRBV27; clone size: .; D gene: .; J gene: TRBJ2-3; CDR3 protein: CASNLLRTDSTDTQYF; CDR3 DNA: TGTGCCAGCAACCTCCTCCGGACAGATAGCACAGATACGCAGTATTTT
V gene: TRBV6-1; clone size: .; D gene: TRBD1; J gene: TRBJ2-7; CDR3 protein: CASSEEGGYSYEQYF; CDR3 DNA: TGTGCCAGCAGTGAAGAAGGGGGCTACTCCTACGAGCAGTACTTC
V gene: TRBV4-1; clone size: once; D gene: .; J gene: TRBJ2-7; CDR3 protein: CASSQGEGSEQYF; CDR3 DNA: TGCGCCAGCAGCCAAGGAGAGGGCTCCGAGCAGTACTTC
V gene: TRBV28; clone size: once; D gene: .; J gene: TRBJ1-5; CDR3 protein: CASSFGRGNSNQPQHF; CDR3 DNA: TGTGCCAGCAGTTTCGGTAGGGGTAATAGCAATCAGCCCCAGCATTTT
V gene: TRBV28; clone size: .; D gene: .; J gene: TRBJ1-1; CDR3 protein: CASSFFGVHTEAFF; CDR3 DNA: TGTGCCAGCAGTTTTTTCGGGGTTCACACTGAAGCTTTCTTT
V gene: TRBV27; clone size: .; D gene: .; J gene: TRBJ2-7; CDR3 protein: CASSSRTDYEQYF; CDR3 DNA: TGTGCCAGCAGTTCCCGGACAGACTACGAGCAGTACTTC
V gene: TRBV19; clone size: .; D gene: .; J gene: TRBJ1-1; CDR3 protein: CASSIGGLLNTEAFF; CDR3 DNA: TGTGCCAGTAGTATAGGTGGACTCCTGAACACTGAAGCTTTCTTT
V gene: TRBV6-6; clone size: .; D gene: .; J gene: TRBJ1-1; CDR3 protein: CASSYTQTMNTEAFF; CDR3 DNA: TGTGCCAGCAGTTACACGCAGACCATGAACACTGAAGCTTTCTTT
V gene: TRBV9; clone size: .; D gene: .; J gene: TRBJ2-1; CDR3 protein: CASSVAPLRIEDNEQFF; CDR3 DNA: TGTGCCAGCAGCGTAGCTCCCCTTCGGATCGAAGACAATGAGCAGTTCTTC
V gene: TRBV6-1; clone size: .; D gene: .; J gene: TRBJ1-1; CDR3 protein: CASSERGVNTEAFF; CDR3 DNA: TGTGCCAGCAGTGAAAGGGGTGTGAACACTGAAGCTTTCTTT
V gene: TRBV28; clone size: once; D gene: .; J gene: TRBJ2-5; CDR3 protein: CASGWSAWRETQYF; CDR3 DNA: TGTGCCAGCGGGTGGTCGGCTTGGAGGGAGACCCAGTACTTC
V gene: TRBV6-4; clone size: .; D gene: .; J gene: TRBJ1-2; CDR3 protein: CATREQGQGYTF; CDR3 DNA: TGTGCCACCCGGGAGCAGGGTCAGGGCTACACCTTC
V gene: TRBV7-9; clone size: .; D gene: TRBD1; J gene: TRBJ1-2; CDR3 protein: CASSNTRAQTGGGDGYTF; CDR3 DNA: TGTGCCAGCAGCAATACTAGGGCCCAGACAGGGGGCGGCGATGGCTACACCTTC
V gene: TRBV9; clone size: .; D gene: .; J gene: TRBJ2-1; CDR3 protein: CASSVGGLNNEQFF; CDR3 DNA: TGTGCCAGCAGCGTCGGCGGACTAAACAATGAGCAGTTCTTC
V gene: TRBV7-9; clone size: .; D gene: TRBD1; J gene: TRBJ1-1; CDR3 protein: CASSTGTVNTEAFF; CDR3 DNA: TGTGCCAGCAGCACGGGGACAGTCAACACTGAAGCTTTCTTT
V gene: TRBV27; clone size: once; D gene: .; J gene: TRBJ1-5; CDR3 protein: CASSLRAMANQPQHF; CDR3 DNA: TGTGCCAGCAGTTTACGGGCCATGGCGAATCAGCCCCAGCATTTT
V gene: TRBV7-9; clone size: .; D gene: .; J gene: TRBJ2-1; CDR3 protein: CASSANWGRSYNEQFF; CDR3 DNA: TGTGCCAGCAGCGCCAACTGGGGGCGCTCCTACAATGAGCAGTTCTTC
V gene: TRBV15; clone size: .; D gene: .; J gene: TRBJ1-5; CDR3 protein: CATSRGGSNQPQHF; CDR3 DNA: TGTGCCACCTCCAGGGGAGGGAGCAATCAGCCCCAGCATTTT
V gene: TRBV5-4; clone size: .; D gene: TRBD2; J gene: TRBJ2-3; CDR3 protein: CASSLPGGTDTQYF; CDR3 DNA: TGTGCCAGCAGCTTGCCGGGGGGGACAGATACGCAGTATTTT
V gene: TRBV4-2; clone size: .; D gene: TRBD2; J gene: TRBJ2-2; CDR3 protein: CASSQLPNGLAGFTGELFF; CDR3 DNA: TGTGCCAGCAGCCAACTACCAAACGGACTAGCGGGATTCACCGGGGAGCTGTTTTTT
V gene: TRBV6-5; clone size: .; D gene: .; J gene: TRBJ1-1; CDR3 protein: CASSSLMNTEAFF; CDR3 DNA: TGTGCCAGCAGTTCCCTCATGAACACTGAAGCTTTCTTT
V gene: TRBV10-3; clone size: .; D gene: .; J gene: TRBJ2-5; CDR3 protein: CAISGLRDPSQETQYF; CDR3 DNA: TGTGCCATCAGTGGCCTCCGGGACCCTTCTCAAGAGACCCAGTACTTC
V gene: TRBV6-1; clone size: .; D gene: .; J gene: TRBJ2-1; CDR3 protein: CATSPGYYNEQFF; CDR3 DNA: TGTGCCACAAGTCCAGGGTACTACAATGAGCAGTTCTTC
V gene: TRBV7-8; clone size: once; D gene: .; J gene: TRBJ2-7; CDR3 protein: CASRLRGSGFFGQYF; CDR3 DNA: TGTGCCAGCAGGTTACGGGGGAGTGGCTTTTTTGGGCAGTACTTC
V gene: TRBV6-6; clone size: once; D gene: .; J gene: TRBJ2-2; CDR3 protein: CASRVGRAGELFF; CDR3 DNA: TGTGCCAGCAGGGTAGGGCGGGCCGGGGAGCTGTTTTTT
V gene: TRBV7-3; clone size: .; D gene: .; J gene: TRBJ2-2; CDR3 protein: CASRDTVTGELFF; CDR3 DNA: TGTGCCAGCAGGGACACTGTCACCGGGGAGCTGTTTTTT